This T cell receptor beta chain was observed in a study of cytomegalovirus exposure and HLA in healthy donors. The germline V gene encodes CDR1 SGHRS and CDR2 YFSETQ. Losses at the gene ends were 5 bases for V and 4 bases for J; bases not matched to a gene: 6. This CDR3 is 14 amino acids long. The PCR made use of 60 Vbeta and 13 Jbeta primers. Produced via immunoSEQ multiplex PCR; TCRdb's table is partial and in-frame only. Of 200,000 to 250,000 clones in the sample, over 70% were seen once. The sample comprised PBMCs. The receptor was derived from a woman aged 55-75 years in good health and CMV-seropositive. This rearrangement joins TRBV5-1 to TRBJ1-5, with 7 nucleotides matching TRBD1. The CDR3 DNA follows: TGCGCCAGCAGTGAGGGGGCTACGAATCAGCCCCAGCATTTT. It specifies CASSEGATNQPQHF.